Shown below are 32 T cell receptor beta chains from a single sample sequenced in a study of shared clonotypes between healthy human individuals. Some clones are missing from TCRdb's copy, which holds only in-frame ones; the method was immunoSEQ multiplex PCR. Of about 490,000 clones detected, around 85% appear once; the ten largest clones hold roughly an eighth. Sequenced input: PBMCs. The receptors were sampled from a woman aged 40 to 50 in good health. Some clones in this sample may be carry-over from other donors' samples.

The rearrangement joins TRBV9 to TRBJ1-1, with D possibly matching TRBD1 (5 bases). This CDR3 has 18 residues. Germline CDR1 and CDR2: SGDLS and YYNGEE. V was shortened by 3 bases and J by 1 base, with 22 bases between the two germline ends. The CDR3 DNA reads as TGTGCCAGCAGCGGTGTGGGGGTAACGGGGACGTGGAACACTGAAGCTTTCTTT. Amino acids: CASSGVGVTGTWNTEAFF.

CDR3: CASSPPGLATYNEQFF. The CDR3 nucleotides read TGTGCCAGCAGCCCTCCCGGACTAGCGACCTACAATGAGCAGTTCTTC. J is TRBJ2-1 and V is TRBV7-2, with 9 bases matching TRBD2. The ends lost 5 bases at V and 2 bases at J; junction bases unmatched: 7. The V gene's germline CDR1 is SGHTA and CDR2 FQGNSA. The CDR3 has 16 residues. The full variable domain, completed using reference TRBV7-2 and TRBJ2-1, is GAGVSQSPSNKVTEKGKDVELRCDPISGHTALYWYRQSLGQGLEFLIYFQGNSAPDKSGLPSDRFSAERTGGSVSTLTIQRTQQEDSAVYLCASSPPGLATYNEQFFGPGTRLTVL.

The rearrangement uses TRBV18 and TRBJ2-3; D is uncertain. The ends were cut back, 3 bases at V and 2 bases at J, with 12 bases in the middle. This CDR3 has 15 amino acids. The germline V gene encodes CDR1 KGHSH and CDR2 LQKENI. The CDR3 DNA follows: TGTGCCAGCTCACCCCCTGCCGCACCCACAGATACGCAGTATTTT. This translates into CASSPPAAPTDTQYF.

The CDR3 DNA reads TGTGCCAGCAGTGAACCCACACTAGCGGGAGGAACAGATACGCAGTATTTT. This codes for CASSEPTLAGGTDTQYF. The chain employs TRBV2 and TRBJ2-3, with 12 bases matching TRBD2. V shed 2 bases and J 3 bases; nucleotides not matched to a gene: 6. From germline, CDR1 is SNHLY and CDR2 FYNNEI. The CDR3 is made up of 17 amino acids.

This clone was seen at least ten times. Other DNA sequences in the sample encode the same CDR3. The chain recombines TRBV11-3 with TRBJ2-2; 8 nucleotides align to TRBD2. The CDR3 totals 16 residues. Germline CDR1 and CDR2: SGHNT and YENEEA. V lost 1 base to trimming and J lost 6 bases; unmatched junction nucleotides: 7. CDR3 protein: CASSLGREGLSGELFF. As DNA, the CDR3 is TGTGCCAGCAGCTTAGGTCGGGAGGGCCTTTCCGGGGAGCTGTTTTTT.

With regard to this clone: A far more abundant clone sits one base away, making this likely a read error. This CDR3 is CASGAAGTTYVEQYF. The CDR3 nucleotides are TGTGCCAGCGGCGCCGCCGGGACCACTTACGTTGAGCAGTACTTC. V usage is TRBV11-2 and J usage is TRBJ2-7, with D perhaps matching TRBD1 or TRBD2 (5 bases each). From germline, CDR1 is SGHAT and CDR2 FQNNGV. V was pared by 8 bases and J by 7 bases, with 24 bases between. CDR3 length: 15 residues.

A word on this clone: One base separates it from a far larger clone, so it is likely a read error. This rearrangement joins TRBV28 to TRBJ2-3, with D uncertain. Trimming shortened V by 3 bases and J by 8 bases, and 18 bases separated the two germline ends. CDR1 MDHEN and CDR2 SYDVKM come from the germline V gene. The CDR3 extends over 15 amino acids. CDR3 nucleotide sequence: TGTGCCAGCAGTTTTACGGCCCAAGTCCGCAGTACGCAGTATTTT. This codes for CASSFTAQVRSTQYF.

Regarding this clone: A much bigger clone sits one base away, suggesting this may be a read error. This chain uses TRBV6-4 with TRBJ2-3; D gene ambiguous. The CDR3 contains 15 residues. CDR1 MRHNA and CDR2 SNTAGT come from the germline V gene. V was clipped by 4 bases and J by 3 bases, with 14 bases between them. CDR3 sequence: CASSGGGEDTDTQYF. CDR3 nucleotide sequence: TGTGCCAGCAGTGGTGGTGGCGAAGATACAGATACGCAGTATTTT.

The chain's CDR3 is CASSLGGGQETQYF. In nucleotides, the CDR3 is TGTGCCAGCAGCTTAGGGGGGGGGCAAGAGACCCAGTACTTC. The chain combines TRBV7-6 with TRBJ2-5, with TRBD2 matching over 7 bases. The V gene's germline CDR1 is SGHVS and CDR2 FNYEAQ. The CDR3 consists of 14 residues. The ends lost 1 base at V and 2 bases at J; junction bases unmatched: 1.

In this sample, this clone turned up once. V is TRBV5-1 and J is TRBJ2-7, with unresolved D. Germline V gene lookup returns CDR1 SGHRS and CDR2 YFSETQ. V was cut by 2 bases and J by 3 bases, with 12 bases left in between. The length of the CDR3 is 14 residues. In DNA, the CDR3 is TGCGCCAGCAGCTTAAGGCAGAGAGACTACGAGCAGTACTTC. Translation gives CASSLRQRDYEQYF.

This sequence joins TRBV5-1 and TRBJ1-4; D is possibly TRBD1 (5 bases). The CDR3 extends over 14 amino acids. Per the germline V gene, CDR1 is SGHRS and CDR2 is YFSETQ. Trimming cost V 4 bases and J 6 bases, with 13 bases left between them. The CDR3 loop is CASSQAQGDEKLFF. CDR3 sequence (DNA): TGCGCCAGCAGCCAGGCTCAAGGGGATGAAAAACTGTTTTTT.

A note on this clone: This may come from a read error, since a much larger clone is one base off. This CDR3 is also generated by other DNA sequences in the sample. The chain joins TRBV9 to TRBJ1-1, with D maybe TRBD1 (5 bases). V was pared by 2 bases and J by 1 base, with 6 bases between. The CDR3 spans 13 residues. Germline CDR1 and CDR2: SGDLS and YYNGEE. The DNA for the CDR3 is TGTGCCAGCAGCGTGGGGCCGAACACTGAAGCTTTCTTT. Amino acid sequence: CASSVGPNTEAFF.

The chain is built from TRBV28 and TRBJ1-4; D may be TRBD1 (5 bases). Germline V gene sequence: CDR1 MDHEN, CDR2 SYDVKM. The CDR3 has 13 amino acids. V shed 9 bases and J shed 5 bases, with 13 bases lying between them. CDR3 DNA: TGTGCCAGTTGGGACGGATTAAATGAAAAACTGTTTTTT. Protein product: CASWDGLNEKLFF.

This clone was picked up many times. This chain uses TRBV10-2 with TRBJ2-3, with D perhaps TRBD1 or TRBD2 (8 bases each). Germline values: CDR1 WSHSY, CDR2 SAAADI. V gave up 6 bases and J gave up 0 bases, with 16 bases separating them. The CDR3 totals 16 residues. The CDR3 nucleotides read TGCGCCAGCAGCCCGGGGGGGGACAGGAGCACAGATACGCAGTATTTT. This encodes CASSPGGDRSTDTQYF.

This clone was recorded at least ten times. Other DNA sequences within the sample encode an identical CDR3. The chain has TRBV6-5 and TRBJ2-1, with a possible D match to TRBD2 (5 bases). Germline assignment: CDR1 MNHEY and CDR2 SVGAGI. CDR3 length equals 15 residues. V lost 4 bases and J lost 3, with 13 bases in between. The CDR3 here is CASSSRRTDYNEQFF. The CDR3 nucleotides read TGTGCCAGCAGTTCTAGGAGGACCGACTACAATGAGCAGTTCTTC.

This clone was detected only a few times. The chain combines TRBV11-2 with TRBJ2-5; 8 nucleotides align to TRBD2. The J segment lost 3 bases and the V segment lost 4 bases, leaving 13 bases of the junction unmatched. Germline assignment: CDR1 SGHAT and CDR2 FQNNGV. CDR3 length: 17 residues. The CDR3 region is CASSSSGTGGLEETQYF. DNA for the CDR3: TGTGCCAGCAGCTCTAGCGGCACGGGAGGGCTGGAAGAGACCCAGTACTTC.

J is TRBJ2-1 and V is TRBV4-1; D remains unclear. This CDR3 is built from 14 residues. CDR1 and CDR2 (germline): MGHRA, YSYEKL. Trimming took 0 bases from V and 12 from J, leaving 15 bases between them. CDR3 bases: TGCGCCAGCAGCCAAGATCCCACTAACAAGGCGCAGTTCTTC. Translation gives CASSQDPTNKAQFF.

Here the CDR3 reads CASSLGTSGQETQYF. The CDR3 region has the DNA TGTGCCAGCAGCTTAGGGACTAGCGGACAAGAGACCCAGTACTTC. The gene calls are TRBV11-3 and TRBJ2-5; 10 bases are a match to TRBD2. CDR3 length: 15 residues. The V and J ends lost 1 base and 2 bases, in that order; junction bases with no gene match: 1. Germline CDR1 is SGHNT and CDR2 is YENEEA.

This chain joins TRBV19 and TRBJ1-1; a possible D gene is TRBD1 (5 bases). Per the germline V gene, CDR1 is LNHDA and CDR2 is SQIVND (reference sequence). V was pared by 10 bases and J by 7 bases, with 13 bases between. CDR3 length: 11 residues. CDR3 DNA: TGTGCCACCACCCTAGGGGTTGAAGCTTTCTTT. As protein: CATTLGVEAFF.

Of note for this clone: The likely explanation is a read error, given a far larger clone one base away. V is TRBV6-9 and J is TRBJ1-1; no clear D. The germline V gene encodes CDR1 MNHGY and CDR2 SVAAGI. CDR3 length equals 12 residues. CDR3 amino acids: CTSSIKGTEAFF. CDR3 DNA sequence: TGTACCAGCAGTATAAAAGGCACTGAAGCTTTCTTT.

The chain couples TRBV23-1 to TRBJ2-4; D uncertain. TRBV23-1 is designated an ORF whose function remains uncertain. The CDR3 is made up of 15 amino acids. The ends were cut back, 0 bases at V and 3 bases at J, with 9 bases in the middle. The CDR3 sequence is CASSQSFGSKNIQYF. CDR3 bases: TGCGCCAGCAGTCAATCTTTCGGCAGCAAAAACATTCAGTACTTC.

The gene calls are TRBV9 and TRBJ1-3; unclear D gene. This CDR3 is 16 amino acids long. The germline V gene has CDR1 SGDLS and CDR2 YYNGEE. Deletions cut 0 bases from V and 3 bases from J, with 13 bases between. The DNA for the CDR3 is TGTGCCAGCAGCGTAGCGGCCTTGGGTGGTGGAAACACCATATATTTT. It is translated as CASSVAALGGGNTIYF.

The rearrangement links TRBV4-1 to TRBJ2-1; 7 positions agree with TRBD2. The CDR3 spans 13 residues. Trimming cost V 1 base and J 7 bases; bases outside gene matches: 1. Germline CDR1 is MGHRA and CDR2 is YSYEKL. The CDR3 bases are TGCGCCAGCAGCCAAGTCGGGGGGAATGAGCAGTTCTTC. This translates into CASSQVGGNEQFF.

As DNA, the CDR3 is TGTGCCAGTAGTATATGGGGTCACAATGAAAAACTGTTTTTT. Translation gives CASSIWGHNEKLFF. The chain carries TRBV19 and TRBJ1-4; unclear D gene. The germline V gene encodes CDR1 LNHDA and CDR2 SQIVND (reference sequence). Between the trimmed V and J ends, which lost 2 bases and 5 bases, there was a span of 9 bases. The CDR3 contains 14 residues.

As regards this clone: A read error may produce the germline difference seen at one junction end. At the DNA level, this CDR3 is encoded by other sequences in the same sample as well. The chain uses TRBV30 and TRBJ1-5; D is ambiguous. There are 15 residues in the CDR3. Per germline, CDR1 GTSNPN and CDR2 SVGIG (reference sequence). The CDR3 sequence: CAWSALLGSNQPQHF. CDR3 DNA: TGTGCATGGAGCGCACTTTTGGGATCCAATCAGCCACAGCATTTT.

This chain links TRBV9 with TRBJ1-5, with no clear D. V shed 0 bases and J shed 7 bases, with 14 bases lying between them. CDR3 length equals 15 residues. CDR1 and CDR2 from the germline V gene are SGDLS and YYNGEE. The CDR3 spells CASSVDDFPGQPQHF. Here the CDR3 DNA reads TGTGCCAGCAGCGTAGACGACTTCCCCGGACAGCCCCAGCATTTT. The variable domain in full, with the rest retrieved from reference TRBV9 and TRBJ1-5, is DSGVTQTPKHLITATGQRVTLRCSPRSGDLSVYWYQQSLDQGLQFLIQYYNGEERAKGNILERFSAQQFPDLHSELNLSSLELGDSALYFCASSVDDFPGQPQHFGDGTRLSIL.

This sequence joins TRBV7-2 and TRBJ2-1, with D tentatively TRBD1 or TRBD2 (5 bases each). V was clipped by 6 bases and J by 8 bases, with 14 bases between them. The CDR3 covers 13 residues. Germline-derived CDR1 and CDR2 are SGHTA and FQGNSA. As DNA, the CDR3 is TGTGCCAGCAGTCGGGACCCTTCGTATGAGCAGTTCTTC. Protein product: CASSRDPSYEQFF. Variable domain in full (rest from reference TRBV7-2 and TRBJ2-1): GAGVSQSPSNKVTEKGKDVELRCDPISGHTALYWYRQSLGQGLEFLIYFQGNSAPDKSGLPSDRFSAERTGGSVSTLTIQRTQQEDSAVYLCASSRDPSYEQFFGPGTRLTVL.

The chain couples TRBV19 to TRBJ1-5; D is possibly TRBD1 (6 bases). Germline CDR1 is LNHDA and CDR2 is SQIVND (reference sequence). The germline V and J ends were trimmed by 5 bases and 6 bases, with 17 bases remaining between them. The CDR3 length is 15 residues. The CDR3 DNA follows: TGTGCCAGTAGTTCTTGGGGGCGCGTGGGTCAGCCCCAGCATTTT. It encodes CASSSWGRVGQPQHF.

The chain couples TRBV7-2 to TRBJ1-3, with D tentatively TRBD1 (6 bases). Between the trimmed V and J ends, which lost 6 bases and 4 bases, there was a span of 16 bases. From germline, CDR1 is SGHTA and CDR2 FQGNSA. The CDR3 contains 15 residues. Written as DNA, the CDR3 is TGTGCCAGCAGGGACAGAGTTAGGGCGGGAAACACCATATATTTT. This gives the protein CASRDRVRAGNTIYF.

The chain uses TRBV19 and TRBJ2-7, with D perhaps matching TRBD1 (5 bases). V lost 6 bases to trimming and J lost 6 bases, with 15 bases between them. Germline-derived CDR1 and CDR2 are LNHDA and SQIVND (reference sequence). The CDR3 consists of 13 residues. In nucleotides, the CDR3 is TGTGCCAGTAGGGCCGGACACCTCCCCGAGCAGTACTTC. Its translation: CASRAGHLPEQYF.

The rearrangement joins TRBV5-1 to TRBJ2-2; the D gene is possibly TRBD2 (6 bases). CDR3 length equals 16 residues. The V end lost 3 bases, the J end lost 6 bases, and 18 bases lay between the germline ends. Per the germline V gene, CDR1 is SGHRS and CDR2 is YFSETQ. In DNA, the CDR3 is TGCGCCAGCAGCTATATGGTGGGAGGAAGGGCCGGGGAGCTGTTTTTT. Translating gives CASSYMVGGRAGELFF.

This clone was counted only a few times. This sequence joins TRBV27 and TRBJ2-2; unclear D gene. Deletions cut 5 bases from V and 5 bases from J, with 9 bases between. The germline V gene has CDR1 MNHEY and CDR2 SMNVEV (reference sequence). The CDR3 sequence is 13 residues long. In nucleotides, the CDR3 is TGTGCCAGCAGTCCCTCGAGTACCGGGGAGCTGTTTTTT. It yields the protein CASSPSSTGELFF.